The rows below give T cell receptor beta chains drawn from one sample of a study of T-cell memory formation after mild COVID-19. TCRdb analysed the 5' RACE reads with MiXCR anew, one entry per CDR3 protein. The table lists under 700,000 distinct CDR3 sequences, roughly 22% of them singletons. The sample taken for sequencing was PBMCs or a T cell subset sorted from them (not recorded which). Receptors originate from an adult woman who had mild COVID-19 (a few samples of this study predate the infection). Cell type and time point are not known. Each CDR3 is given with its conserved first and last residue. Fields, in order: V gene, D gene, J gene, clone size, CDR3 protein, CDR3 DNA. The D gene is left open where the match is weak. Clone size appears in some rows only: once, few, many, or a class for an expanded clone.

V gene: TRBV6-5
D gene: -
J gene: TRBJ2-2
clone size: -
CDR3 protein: CASSYDQGSGELFF
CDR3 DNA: TGTGCCAGCAGTTACGACCAGGGGTCCGGGGAGCTGTTTTTT

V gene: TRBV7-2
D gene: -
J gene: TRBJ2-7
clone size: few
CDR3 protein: CASSQYSGTLSYEQYF
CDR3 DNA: TGTGCCAGCAGCCAATACTCCGGGACACTTTCCTACGAGCAGTACTTC

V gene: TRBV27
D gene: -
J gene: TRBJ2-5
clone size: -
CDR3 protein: CASSPSRKETQYF
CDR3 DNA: TGTGCCAGCAGTCCCAGCCGTAAAGAGACCCAGTACTTC

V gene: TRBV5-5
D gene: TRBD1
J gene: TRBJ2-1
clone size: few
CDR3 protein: CASSLEGQYNEQFF
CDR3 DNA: TGTGCCAGCAGCTTGGAGGGACAGTACAATGAGCAGTTCTTC

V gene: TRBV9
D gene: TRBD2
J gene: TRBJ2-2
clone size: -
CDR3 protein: CASSVVERGGPGELFF
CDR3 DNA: TGTGCCAGCAGCGTAGTAGAGCGGGGGGGCCCCGGGGAGCTGTTTTTT

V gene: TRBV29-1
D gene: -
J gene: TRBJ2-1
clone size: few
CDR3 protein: CSVRTPGGSYNEQFF
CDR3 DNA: TGCAGCGTTCGCACCCCAGGAGGGAGCTACAATGAGCAGTTCTTC

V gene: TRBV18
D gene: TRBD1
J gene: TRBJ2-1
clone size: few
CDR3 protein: CASSPRTGTREQFF
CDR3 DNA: TGTGCCAGCTCACCCCGGACAGGGACAAGGGAGCAGTTCTTC

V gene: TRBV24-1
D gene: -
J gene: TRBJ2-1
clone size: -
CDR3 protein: CATSDPTRESSYNEQFF
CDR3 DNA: TGTGCCACCAGTGACCCGACACGGGAAAGCTCCTACAATGAGCAGTTCTTC

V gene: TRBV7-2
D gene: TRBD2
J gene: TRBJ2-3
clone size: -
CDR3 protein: CASSSYGGRWTDTQYF
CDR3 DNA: TGTGCCAGCAGCTCTTACGGCGGGAGGTGGACAGATACGCAGTATTTT

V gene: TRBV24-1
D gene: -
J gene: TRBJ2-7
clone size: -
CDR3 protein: CATSGDYSYEQYF
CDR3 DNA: TGTGCCACCAGTGGAGACTATTCCTACGAGCAGTACTTC

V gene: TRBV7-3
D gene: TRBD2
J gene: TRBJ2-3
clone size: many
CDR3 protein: CASSSGTSGRDTQYF
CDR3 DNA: TGTGCCAGCAGCTCTGGGACTAGCGGGAGAGATACGCAGTATTTT

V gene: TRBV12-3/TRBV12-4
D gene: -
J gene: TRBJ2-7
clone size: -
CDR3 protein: CASSPTRAYEQYF
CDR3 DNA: TGTGCCAGCAGCCCTACTAGAGCCTACGAGCAGTACTTC

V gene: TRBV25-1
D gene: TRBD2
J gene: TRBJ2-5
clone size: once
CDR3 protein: CATGLAGGQTQYF
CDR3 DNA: TGTGCCACCGGACTAGCGGGAGGACAGACCCAGTACTTC

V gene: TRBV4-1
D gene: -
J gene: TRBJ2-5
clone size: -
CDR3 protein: CASSQEASVTGETQYF
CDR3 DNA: TGCGCCAGCAGCCAAGAGGCTAGCGTCACCGGAGAGACCCAGTACTTC

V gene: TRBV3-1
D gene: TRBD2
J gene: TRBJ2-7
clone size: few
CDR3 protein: CASSPRLAGVYEQYF
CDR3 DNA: TGTGCCAGCAGCCCTAGACTAGCGGGGGTTTACGAGCAGTACTTC

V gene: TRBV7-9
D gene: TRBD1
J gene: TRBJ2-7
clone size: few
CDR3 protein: CASGWTGNTYEQYF
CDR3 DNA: TGTGCCAGCGGATGGACAGGGAACACCTACGAGCAGTACTTC

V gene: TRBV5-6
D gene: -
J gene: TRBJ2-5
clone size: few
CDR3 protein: CASSLRRGLFGETQYF
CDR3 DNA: TGTGCCAGCAGCTTGCGGAGGGGGCTCTTCGGCGAGACCCAGTACTTC

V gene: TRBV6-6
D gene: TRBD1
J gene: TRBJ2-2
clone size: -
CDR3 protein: CASSTGQGASWELFF
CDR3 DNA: TGTGCCAGCAGCACAGGACAGGGGGCGTCCTGGGAGCTGTTTTTT

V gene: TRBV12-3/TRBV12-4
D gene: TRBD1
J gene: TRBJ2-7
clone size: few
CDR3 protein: CASSFTGTGGDEQYF
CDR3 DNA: TGTGCCAGCAGTTTTACCGGGACAGGGGGCGACGAGCAGTACTTC

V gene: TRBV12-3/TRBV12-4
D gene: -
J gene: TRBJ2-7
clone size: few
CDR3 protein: CASSFRSSSRDSYEQYF
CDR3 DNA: TGTGCCAGCAGTTTTCGCTCATCCTCGAGGGACTCCTACGAGCAGTACTTC

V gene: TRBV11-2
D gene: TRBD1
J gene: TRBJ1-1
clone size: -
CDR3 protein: CASSLLPSTGEREAFF
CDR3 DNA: TGTGCCAGCAGCTTATTGCCCTCGACAGGGGAACGTGAAGCTTTCTTT

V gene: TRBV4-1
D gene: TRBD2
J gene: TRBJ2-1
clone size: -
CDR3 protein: CASSQDLGAWTSALNEQFF
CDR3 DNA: TGCGCCAGCAGCCAAGATCTTGGGGCGTGGACTAGCGCATTGAATGAGCAGTTCTTC

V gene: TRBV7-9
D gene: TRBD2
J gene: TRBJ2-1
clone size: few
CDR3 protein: CASIGTSESYNEQFF
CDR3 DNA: TGTGCCAGCATCGGGACTAGCGAGAGCTACAATGAGCAGTTCTTC

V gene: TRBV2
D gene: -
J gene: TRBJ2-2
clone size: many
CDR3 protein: CASRLHTGELFF
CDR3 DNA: TGTGCCAGCAGACTTCACACCGGGGAGCTGTTTTTT

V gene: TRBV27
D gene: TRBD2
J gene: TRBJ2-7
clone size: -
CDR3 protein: CASSLRPNGAGRAYEQYF
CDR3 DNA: TGTGCCAGCAGTTTACGCCCTAATGGAGCGGGACGAGCCTACGAGCAGTACTTC

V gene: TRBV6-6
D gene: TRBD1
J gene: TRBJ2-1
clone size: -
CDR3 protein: CASILRGTENYNEQFF
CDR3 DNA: TGTGCCAGCATTTTGAGGGGGACAGAGAACTACAATGAGCAGTTCTTC

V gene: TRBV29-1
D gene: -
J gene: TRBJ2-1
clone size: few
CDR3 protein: CSALLRESYNEQFF
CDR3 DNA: TGCAGCGCCCTTCTCCGAGAGTCCTACAATGAGCAGTTCTTC

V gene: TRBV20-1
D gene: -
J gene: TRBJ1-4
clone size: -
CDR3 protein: CSPGANEKLFF
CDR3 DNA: TGCAGCCCGGGCGCAAATGAAAAACTGTTTTTT

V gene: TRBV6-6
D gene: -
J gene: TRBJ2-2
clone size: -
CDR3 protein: CASTRPAVTGELFF
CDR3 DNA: TGTGCCAGCACAAGGCCAGCAGTCACCGGGGAGCTGTTTTTT

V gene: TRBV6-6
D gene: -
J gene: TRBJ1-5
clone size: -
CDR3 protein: CASNRDRTFNQPQHF
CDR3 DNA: TGTGCCAGCAATAGAGACAGGACCTTTAATCAGCCCCAGCATTTT

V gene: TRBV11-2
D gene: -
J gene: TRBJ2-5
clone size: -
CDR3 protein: CASSPTGEETQYF
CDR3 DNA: TGTGCCAGCAGCCCTACTGGAGAAGAGACCCAGTACTTC

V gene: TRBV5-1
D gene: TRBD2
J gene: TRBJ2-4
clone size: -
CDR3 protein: CASSLVATGGAKNIQYF
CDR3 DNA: TGCGCCAGCAGCTTGGTCGCCACGGGGGGAGCCAAAAACATTCAGTACTTC

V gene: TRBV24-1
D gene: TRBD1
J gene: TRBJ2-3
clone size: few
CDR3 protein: CATSESLRQGKQYF
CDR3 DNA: TGTGCCACCAGTGAATCGTTGAGACAGGGGAAGCAGTATTTT

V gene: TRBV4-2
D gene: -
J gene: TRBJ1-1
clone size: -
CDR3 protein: CASSHPTRNTEAFF
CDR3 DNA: TGTGCCAGCAGCCACCCAACAAGAAACACTGAAGCTTTCTTT

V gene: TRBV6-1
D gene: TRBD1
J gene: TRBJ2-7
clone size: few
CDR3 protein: CASQWGGQGISYEQYF
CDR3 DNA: TGTGCCAGCCAGTGGGGTGGACAGGGGATTTCCTACGAGCAGTACTTC

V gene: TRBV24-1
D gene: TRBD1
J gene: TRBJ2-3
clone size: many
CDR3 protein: CATSDPTGATDTQYF
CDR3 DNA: TGTGCCACCAGTGATCCGACAGGGGCCACAGATACGCAGTATTTT

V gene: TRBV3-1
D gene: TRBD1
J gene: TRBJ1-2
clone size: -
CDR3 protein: CASSQVSLGQANYGYTF
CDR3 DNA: TGTGCCAGCAGCCAAGTCTCCCTGGGACAGGCAAACTATGGCTACACCTTC

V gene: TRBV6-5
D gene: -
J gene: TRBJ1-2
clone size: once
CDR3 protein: CASSYEGVRGYTF
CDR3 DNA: TGTGCCAGCAGTTACGAGGGGGTGCGGGGCTACACCTTC

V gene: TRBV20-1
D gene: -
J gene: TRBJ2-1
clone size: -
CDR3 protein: CSASGPYNEQFF
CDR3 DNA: TGCAGTGCTAGCGGCCCCTACAATGAGCAGTTCTTC

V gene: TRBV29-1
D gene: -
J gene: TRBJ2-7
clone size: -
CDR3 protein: CSVGNRRSYEQYF
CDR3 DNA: TGCAGCGTTGGGAACAGGCGTTCCTACGAGCAGTACTTC

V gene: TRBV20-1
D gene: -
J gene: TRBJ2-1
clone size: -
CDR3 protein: CSATRSANYNEQFF
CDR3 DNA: TGCAGTGCCACCCGGTCTGCCAATTACAATGAGCAGTTCTTC

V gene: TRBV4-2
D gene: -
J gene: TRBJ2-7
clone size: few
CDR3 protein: CASAPGLGSYEQYF
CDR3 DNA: TGTGCCAGTGCACCAGGGCTTGGCTCCTACGAGCAGTACTTC

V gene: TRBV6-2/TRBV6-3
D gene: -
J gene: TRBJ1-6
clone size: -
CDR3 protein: CASSYSPGVSYNSPLHF
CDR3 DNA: TGTGCCAGCAGTTACTCGCCAGGGGTCTCCTATAATTCACCCCTCCACTTT

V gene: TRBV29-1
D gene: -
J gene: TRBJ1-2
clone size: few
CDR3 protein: CSVEVLGGGYTF
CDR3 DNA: TGCAGCGTTGAAGTCTTAGGCGGGGGCTACACCTTC

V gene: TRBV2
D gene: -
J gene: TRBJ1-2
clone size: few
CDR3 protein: CASRIDRNYATNYGYTF
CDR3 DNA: TGTGCCAGCAGAATCGACAGGAACTATGCAACTAACTATGGCTACACCTTC

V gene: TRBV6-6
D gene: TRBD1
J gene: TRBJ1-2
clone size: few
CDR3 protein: CASSRTGGTGYTF
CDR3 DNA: TGTGCCAGCAGTCGGACAGGGGGAACGGGCTACACCTTC

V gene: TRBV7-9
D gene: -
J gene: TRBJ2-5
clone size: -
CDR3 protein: CASSSGLRETQYF
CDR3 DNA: TGTGCCAGCAGTTCCGGCCTGAGGGAGACCCAGTACTTC

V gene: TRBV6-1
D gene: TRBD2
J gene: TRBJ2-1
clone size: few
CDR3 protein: CASSEDGTSGGLHNEQFF
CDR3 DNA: TGTGCCAGCAGTGAAGATGGGACTAGCGGGGGACTTCACAATGAGCAGTTCTTC

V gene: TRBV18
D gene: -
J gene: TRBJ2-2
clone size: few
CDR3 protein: CASSPRAGHTGELFF
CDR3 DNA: TGTGCCAGCTCACCACGGGCAGGCCACACCGGGGAGCTGTTTTTT

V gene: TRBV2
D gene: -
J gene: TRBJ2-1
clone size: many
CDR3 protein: CASSDRTGYNEQFF
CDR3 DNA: TGTGCCAGCAGTGATCGGACCGGGTACAATGAGCAGTTCTTC

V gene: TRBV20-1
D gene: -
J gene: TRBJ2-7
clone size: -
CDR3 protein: CSAREYFQGGYEQYF
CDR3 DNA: TGCAGTGCTAGAGAATATTTCCAGGGTGGCTACGAGCAGTACTTC